Listed here is a single TCR beta chain. Its antigen is not identified. Other DNA variants within this sample encode the same CDR3. Noted treatment: around 19 received Ad26.COV2.S at low or high dose, single or two shots; roughly five received placebo; per-sample allocation not given. Samples were taken on day 63 after the first vaccine or placebo injection. The vaccine antigen was prefusion-stabilized Wuhan SARS-CoV-2 spike. TCRdb's table, derived via immunoSEQ multiplex PCR, lists solely in-frame clones and lacks some. The data hold hundreds of thousands of clones, with 75% to 95% observed a single time. This record belongs to a study of Ad26.COV2.S vaccination and SARS-CoV-2 variants. Findings and caveats of the study: People who got the vaccine or the placebo had similar non-spike TCR breadth.

This material consisted of peripheral blood, taken in a trial of Ad26.COV2.S vaccine versus placebo. This receptor was taken from a person between 18 and 59 years old who received the Ad26.COV2.S COVID-19 vaccine or a placebo.

The CDR3 DNA is TGCGCCAGCAGCCAAGAGGGGGGCTACGAGCAGTACTTC. Translation: CASSQEGGYEQYF. This sequence joins TRBV4-3 and TRBJ2-7, with a tentative D call TRBD2 (6 bases). The germline V gene has CDR1 LGHNA and CDR2 YSLEER. This CDR3 spans 13 amino acids. With 0 bases removed from V and 3 bases from J, the gap between germline ends came to 6 bases.